These T cell receptor beta chains were read from a single sample in a study of T cells in Graves' hyperthyroidism and ophthalmopathy. Each CDR3 protein gets one entry after TCRdb re-called the multiplex PCR reads with MiXCR. The sample carries nearly 250,000 distinct CDR3 sequences, roughly 15% recorded once. Material for sequencing was blood. These receptors were obtained from a woman younger than 35 with Graves' ophthalmopathy. The CDR3 runs from the conserved cysteine through the conserved F or W. A D gene is named only where the DNA matches it firmly. Size tells how often a clone was seen (once, few, many) or the class of an expanded clone, and some rows leave it out.

>TRBJ2-7|.|TRBV11-2|TRBD2
TGTGCCAGCAGCTTAGGACTAGCGGGAGGACACGAGCAGTACTTC
CASSLGLAGGHEQYF
>TRBJ1-6|many|TRBV6-1|.
TGTGCCAGCAGTGAAGGGAGGGTTTGGAATTCACCCCTCCACTTT
CASSEGRVWNSPLHF
>TRBJ2-2|many|TRBV28|.
TGTGCCAGCAGTTTCAGACAGGGAGGATTGGGGGAGCTGTTTTTT
CASSFRQGGLGELFF
>TRBJ2-3|many|TRBV20-1|TRBD2
TGCAGTCCTGATGGGACTAGCGGGGGGAAAGATTACACAGATACGCAGTATTTT
CSPDGTSGGKDYTDTQYF
>TRBJ2-2|many|TRBV6-1|.
TGTGCCAGCAGTTCCACGGGATTGAACACCGGGGAGCTGTTTTTT
CASSSTGLNTGELFF
>TRBJ2-3|many|TRBV12-3/TRBV12-4|TRBD2
TGTGCCAGCAGTCAGCTAGCGGGATATGTGACAGATACGCAGTATTTT
CASSQLAGYVTDTQYF
>TRBJ1-2|many|TRBV3-1|.
TGTGCCAGCAGCCAATGGACACAAGGCTACACCTTC
CASSQWTQGYTF
>TRBJ2-3|.|TRBV5-1|TRBD2
TGCGCCAGCAGCTCAAGCGGGAGGGATACGCAGTATTTT
CASSSSGRDTQYF
>TRBJ2-1|.|TRBV2|.
TGCGCCAGCAGGCCTTGGACACGATACAATGAGCAGTTCTTC
CASRPWTRYNEQFF
>TRBJ2-1|once|TRBV19|TRBD2
TGTGCCAGTATTTTATGGACTAGCGGGAGGAGGGAGCAGTTCTTC
CASILWTSGRREQFF
>TRBJ1-6|.|TRBV5-4|.
TGTGCCAGCAGCTTCGGGACCTTTCTAAATTCACCCCCCCACTTT
CASSFGTFLNSPPHF
>TRBJ2-7|.|TRBV20-1|TRBD2
TGCAGTGCTAGACAGGGATCCAGCGGGAGGAACGAGCAGTACTTC
CSARQGSSGRNEQYF
>TRBJ2-3|many|TRBV20-1|.
TGCAGTGCCCCCGGACAGAGCACAGATACGCAGTATTTT
CSAPGQSTDTQYF
>TRBJ1-1|many|TRBV5-1|TRBD1
TGCGCCAGCAGCTTCAGGACAGGGACGATGAACACTGAAGCTTTCTTT
CASSFRTGTMNTEAFF
>TRBJ1-5|many|TRBV12-5|.
TGTGCTAGTGGTTTGGTAATTGACTCAACAAATCAGCCCCAGCATTTT
CASGLVIDSTNQPQHF
>TRBJ1-1|.|TRBV2|.
TGTGCCAGCAGTGAAACATGGGATGCTTTCTTT
CASSETWDAFF
>TRBJ1-2|many|TRBV5-1|.
TGCGCCAGCCGGACGGATCCTAACTATGGCTACACCTTC
CASRTDPNYGYTF
>TRBJ2-7|many|TRBV7-7|TRBD2
TGTGCTAGCAGCCGGGCGACTAGCTGTAGATACGAGCAGTACTTC
CASSRATSCRYEQYF
>TRBJ2-7|few|TRBV3-1|TRBD2
TGTGCCAGCAGCCCTCGGCGAACTAGCGGGGGATCCTACGAGCAGTACTTC
CASSPRRTSGGSYEQYF
>TRBJ2-1|.|TRBV9|TRBD2
TGTGCCAGCAGCGTAAGGGCGGGGGGGCCGGGAGAGCAGTTCTTC
CASSVRAGGPGEQFF
>TRBJ2-1|few|TRBV10-2|TRBD2
TGCGCCAGCAAGCGCGGACTAGCGAGTTACAATGAGCAGTTCTTC
CASKRGLASYNEQFF
>TRBJ1-1|many|TRBV11-2|.
TGTGCCAGCAGCTTATCGGACACTGAAGCTTTCTTT
CASSLSDTEAFF
>TRBJ2-1|many|TRBV7-2|.
TGTGCCAGCAGCCCAATAGCGCTAGTGGTCTACAATGAGCAGTTCTTC
CASSPIALVVYNEQFF
>TRBJ1-2|many|TRBV15|TRBD1
TGTGCCACCAGCAGAGATGGGGCAGGGGGCGATTATGGCTACACCTTC
CATSRDGAGGDYGYTF
>TRBJ2-1|few|TRBV9|.
TGTGCCAGCAGCGTAGGGGGGGGACAATACAATGAGCAGTTCTTC
CASSVGGGQYNEQFF
>TRBJ1-3|many|TRBV20-1|TRBD1
TGCAGTGCTATGGACAGGAGCTCTGGAAACACCATATATTTT
CSAMDRSSGNTIYF
>TRBJ1-4|many|TRBV12-3/TRBV12-4|.
TGTGCCAGCAGTTTAGCGCAGAACGAAGAACTGTTTTTT
CASSLAQNEELFF
>TRBJ1-2|many|TRBV5-1|.
TGCGCCAGCAGCTTGGCACTGGGAGGGGGCTATGGCTACACCTTC
CASSLALGGGYGYTF
>TRBJ1-2|.|TRBV6-1|.
TGTGCCAGCAGCCCCCAGAGGAACATTCCGGGCTATGGCTACACCTTC
CASSPQRNIPGYGYTF
>TRBJ2-1|many|TRBV2|TRBD2
TGTGCCAGCATCAGGGGCCCTAGCGGGTCCGACAATGAGCAGTTCTTC
CASIRGPSGSDNEQFF
>TRBJ1-5|many|TRBV3-1|.
TGTGCCAGCAGCCAAGTCGTAGGTCAGCCCCAGCATTTT
CASSQVVGQPQHF
>TRBJ1-5|many|TRBV28|.
TGTGCCAGCAGTTTAGTGTCAGGGATGAATCAGCCCCAGCATTTT
CASSLVSGMNQPQHF
>TRBJ2-7|few|TRBV6-2/TRBV6-3|.
TGTGCCAGCAGTTACTTTGCGGGCCCCTACGAGCAGTACTTC
CASSYFAGPYEQYF
>TRBJ1-6|many|TRBV5-1|.
TGCGCCAGCAGCTTGTTGGGGGAGTCACCCCTCCACTTT
CASSLLGESPLHF